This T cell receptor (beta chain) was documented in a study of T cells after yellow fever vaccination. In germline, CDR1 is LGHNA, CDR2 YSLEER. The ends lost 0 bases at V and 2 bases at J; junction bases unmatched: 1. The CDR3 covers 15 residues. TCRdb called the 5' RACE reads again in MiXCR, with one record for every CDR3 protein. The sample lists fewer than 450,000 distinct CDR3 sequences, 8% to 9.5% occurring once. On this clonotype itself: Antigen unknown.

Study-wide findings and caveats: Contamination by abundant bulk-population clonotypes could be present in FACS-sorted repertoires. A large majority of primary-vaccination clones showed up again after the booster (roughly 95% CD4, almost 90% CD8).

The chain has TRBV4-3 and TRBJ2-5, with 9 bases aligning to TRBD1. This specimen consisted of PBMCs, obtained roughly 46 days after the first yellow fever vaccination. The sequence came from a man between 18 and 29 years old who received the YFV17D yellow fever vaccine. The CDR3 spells CASSQDGTGQETQYF. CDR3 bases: TGCGCCAGCAGCCAAGACGGGACAGGGCAAGAGACCCAGTACTTC.